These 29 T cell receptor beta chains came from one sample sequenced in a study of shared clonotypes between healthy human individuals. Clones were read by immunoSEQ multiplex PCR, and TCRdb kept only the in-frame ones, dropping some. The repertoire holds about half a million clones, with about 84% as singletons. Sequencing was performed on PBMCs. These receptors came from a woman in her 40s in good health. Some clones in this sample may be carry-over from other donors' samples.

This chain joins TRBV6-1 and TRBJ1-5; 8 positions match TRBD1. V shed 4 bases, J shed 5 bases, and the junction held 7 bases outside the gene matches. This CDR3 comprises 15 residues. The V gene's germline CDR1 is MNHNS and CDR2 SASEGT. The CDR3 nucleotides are TGTGCCAGCAGTGTAATTCAGGGGGCCGATCAGCCCCAGCATTTT. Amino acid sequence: CASSVIQGADQPQHF.

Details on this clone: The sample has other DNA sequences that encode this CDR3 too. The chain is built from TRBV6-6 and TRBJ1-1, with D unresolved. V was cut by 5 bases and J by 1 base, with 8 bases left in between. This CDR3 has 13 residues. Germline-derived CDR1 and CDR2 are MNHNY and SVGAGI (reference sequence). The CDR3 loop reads CASSPKENTEAFF. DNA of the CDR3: TGTGCCAGCAGTCCCAAGGAGAACACTGAAGCTTTCTTT.

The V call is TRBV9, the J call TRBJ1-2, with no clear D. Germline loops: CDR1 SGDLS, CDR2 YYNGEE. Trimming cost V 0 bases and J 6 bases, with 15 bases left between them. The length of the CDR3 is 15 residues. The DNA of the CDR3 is TGTGCCAGCAGCGTAGACGGGTTTGCAGAGGATGGCTACACCTTC. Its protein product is CASSVDGFAEDGYTF.

CDR3 DNA sequence: TGTGCCAGTAGTTCCGGGACTAGCGGGAGGGCTGAGCAGTTCTTC. It specifies CASSSGTSGRAEQFF. The V call is TRBV19, the J call TRBJ2-1, with TRBD2 matching 16 bases. Trimming removed 5 bases from V and 9 bases from J; junction bases left unmatched: 4. The CDR3 is 15 residues long. The V gene's germline CDR1 is LNHDA and CDR2 SQIVND (reference sequence).

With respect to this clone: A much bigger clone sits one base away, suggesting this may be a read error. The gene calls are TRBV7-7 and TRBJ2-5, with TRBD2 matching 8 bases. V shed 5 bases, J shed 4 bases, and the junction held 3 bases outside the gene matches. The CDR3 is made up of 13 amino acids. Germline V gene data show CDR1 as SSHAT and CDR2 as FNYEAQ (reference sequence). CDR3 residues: CASSPTSGETQYF. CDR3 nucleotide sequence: TGTGCCAGCAGCCCTACTAGCGGAGAGACCCAGTACTTC. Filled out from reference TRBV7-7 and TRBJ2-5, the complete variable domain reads GAGVSQSPRYKVTKRGQDVTLRCDPISSHATLYWYQQALGQGPEFLTYFNYEAQPDKSGLPSDRFSAERPEGSISTLTIQRTEQRDSAMYRCASSPTSGETQYFGPGTRLLVL.

The CDR3, as DNA: TGTGCCAGCAGCAAAGAGGGACATTCCTACGAGCAGTACTTC. Its translation: CASSKEGHSYEQYF. J is TRBJ2-7 and V is TRBV21-1; the DNA was not used to check the table's D call, TRBD1. TRBV21-1 is tagged as a pseudogene. The CDR3 contains 14 residues.

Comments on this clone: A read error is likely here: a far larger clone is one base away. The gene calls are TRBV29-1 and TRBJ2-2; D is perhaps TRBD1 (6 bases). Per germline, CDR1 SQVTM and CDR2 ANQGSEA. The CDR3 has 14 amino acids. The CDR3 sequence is CRGDGTPNTGELFF. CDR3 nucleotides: TGCAGAGGGGACGGGACACCGAACACCGGGGAGCTGTTTTTT.

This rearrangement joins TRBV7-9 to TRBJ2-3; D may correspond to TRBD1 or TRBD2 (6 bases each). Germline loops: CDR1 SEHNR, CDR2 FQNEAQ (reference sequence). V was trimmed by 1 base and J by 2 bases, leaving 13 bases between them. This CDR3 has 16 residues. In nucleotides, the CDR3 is TGTGCCAGCAGCTTAGTCGGGGGCCCATCCACAGATACGCAGTATTTT. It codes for CASSLVGGPSTDTQYF.

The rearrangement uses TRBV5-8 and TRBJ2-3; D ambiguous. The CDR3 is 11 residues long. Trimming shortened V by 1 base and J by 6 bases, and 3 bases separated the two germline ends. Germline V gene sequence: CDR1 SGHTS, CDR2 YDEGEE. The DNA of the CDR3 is TGTGCCAGCAGCTTGATGGATACGCAGTATTTT. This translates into CASSLMDTQYF.

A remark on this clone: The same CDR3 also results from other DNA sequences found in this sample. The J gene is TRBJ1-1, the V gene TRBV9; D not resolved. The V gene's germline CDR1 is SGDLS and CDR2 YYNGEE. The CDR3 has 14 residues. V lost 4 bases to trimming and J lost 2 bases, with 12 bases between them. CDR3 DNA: TGTGCCAGCAGCCCCCTCCCAGGTAACACTGAAGCTTTCTTT. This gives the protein CASSPLPGNTEAFF.

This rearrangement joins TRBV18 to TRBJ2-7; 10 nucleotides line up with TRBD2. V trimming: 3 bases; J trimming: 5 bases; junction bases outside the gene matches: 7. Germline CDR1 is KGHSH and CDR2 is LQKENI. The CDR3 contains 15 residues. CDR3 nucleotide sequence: TGTGCCAGCTCACCCCGGACTAGCGGCTTTAACGAGCAGTACTTC. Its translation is CASSPRTSGFNEQYF. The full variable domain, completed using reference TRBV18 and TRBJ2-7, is NAGVMQNPRHLVRRRGQEARLRCSPMKGHSHVYWYRQLPEEGLKFMVYLQKENIIDESGMPKERFSAEFPKEGPSILRIQQVVRGDSAAYFCASSPRTSGFNEQYFGPGTRLTVT.

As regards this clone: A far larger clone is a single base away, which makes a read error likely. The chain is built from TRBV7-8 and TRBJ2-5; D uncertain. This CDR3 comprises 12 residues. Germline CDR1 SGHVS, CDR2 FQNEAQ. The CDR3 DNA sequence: TGTGCCGGCAGCTTAATGGCGGCGACCCAGTACTTC. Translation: CAGSLMAATQYF.

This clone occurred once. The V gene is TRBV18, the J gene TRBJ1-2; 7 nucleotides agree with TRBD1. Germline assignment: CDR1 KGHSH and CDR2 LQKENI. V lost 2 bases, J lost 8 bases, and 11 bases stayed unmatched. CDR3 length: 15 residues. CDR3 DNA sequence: TGTGCCAGCTCACCAAAAACCGGGACAGCACTGGGCTACACCTTC. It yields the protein CASSPKTGTALGYTF.

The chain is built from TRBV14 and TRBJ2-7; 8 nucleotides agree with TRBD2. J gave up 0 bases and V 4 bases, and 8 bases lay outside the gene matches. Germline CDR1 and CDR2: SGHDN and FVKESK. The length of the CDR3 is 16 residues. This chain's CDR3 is CASSPSSAGVSYEQYF. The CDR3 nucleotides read TGTGCCAGCAGCCCCTCCTCAGCGGGAGTCTCCTACGAGCAGTACTTC.

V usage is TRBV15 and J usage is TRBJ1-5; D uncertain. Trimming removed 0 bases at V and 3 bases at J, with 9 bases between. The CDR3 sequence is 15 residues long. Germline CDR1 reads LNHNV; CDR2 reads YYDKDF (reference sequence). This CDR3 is CATSREGQINQPQHF. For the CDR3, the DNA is TGTGCCACCAGCAGAGAGGGTCAGATCAATCAGCCCCAGCATTTT.

This CDR3 is CASSPYRGHSYEQYF. In DNA form, the CDR3 reads TGTGCCAGTAGTCCCTATAGGGGGCACTCCTACGAGCAGTACTTC. The J gene is TRBJ2-7, the V gene TRBV19; 7 nucleotides align to TRBD1. Germline CDR1 and CDR2: LNHDA and SQIVND (reference sequence). CDR3 size: 15 residues. The J segment lost 0 bases and the V segment lost 5 bases, leaving 7 bases of the junction unmatched.

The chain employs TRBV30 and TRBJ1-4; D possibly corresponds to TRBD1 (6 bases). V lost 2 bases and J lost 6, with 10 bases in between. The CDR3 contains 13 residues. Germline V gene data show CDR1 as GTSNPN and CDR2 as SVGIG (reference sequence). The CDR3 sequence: CAWSNRVDEKLFF. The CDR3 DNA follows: TGTGCCTGGAGTAACAGGGTAGATGAAAAACTGTTTTTT.

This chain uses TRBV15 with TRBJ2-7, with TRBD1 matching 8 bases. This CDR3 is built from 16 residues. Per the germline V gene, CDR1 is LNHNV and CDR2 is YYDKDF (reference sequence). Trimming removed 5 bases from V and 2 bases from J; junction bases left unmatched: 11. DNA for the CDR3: TGTGCCACCAGCGCAGTCTTGGACAGGGATCCCTACGAGCAGTACTTC. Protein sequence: CATSAVLDRDPYEQYF.

CDR3 coding DNA: TGTGCCACCAGCAGGGGGTTAGGGATCTCCTATGGCTACACCTTC. Residues: CATSRGLGISYGYTF. V gene TRBV15 combines with J gene TRBJ1-2; D not resolved. CDR1 LNHNV and CDR2 YYDKDF come from the germline V gene (reference sequence). V lost 3 bases and J 4 bases, leaving 15 bases between the germline ends. The CDR3 spans 15 residues.

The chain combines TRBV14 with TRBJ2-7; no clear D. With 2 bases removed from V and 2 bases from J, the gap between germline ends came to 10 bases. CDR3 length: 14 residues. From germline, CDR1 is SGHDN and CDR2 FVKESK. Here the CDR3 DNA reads TGTGCCAGCAGCCAACTTAGCACTACCTACGAGCAGTACTTC. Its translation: CASSQLSTTYEQYF.

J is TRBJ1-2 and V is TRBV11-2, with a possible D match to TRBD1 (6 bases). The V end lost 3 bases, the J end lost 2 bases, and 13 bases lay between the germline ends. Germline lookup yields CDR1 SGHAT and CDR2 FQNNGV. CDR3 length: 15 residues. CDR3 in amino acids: CASSLDTGYNYGYTF. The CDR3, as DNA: TGTGCCAGCAGCTTGGACACAGGGTACAACTATGGCTACACCTTC.

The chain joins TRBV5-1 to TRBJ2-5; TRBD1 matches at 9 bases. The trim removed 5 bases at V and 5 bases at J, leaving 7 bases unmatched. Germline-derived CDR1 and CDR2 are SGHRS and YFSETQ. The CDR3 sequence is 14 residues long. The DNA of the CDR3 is TGCGCCAGCAGGCGGGACAGGGTCTACGAGACCCAGTACTTC. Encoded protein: CASRRDRVYETQYF.

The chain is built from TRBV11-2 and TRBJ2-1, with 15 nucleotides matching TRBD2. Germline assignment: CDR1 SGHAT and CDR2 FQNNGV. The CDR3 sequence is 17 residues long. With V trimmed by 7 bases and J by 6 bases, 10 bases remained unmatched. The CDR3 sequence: CASTPGTSGRRRNEQFF. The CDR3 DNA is TGTGCCAGCACCCCTGGGACTAGCGGGAGGAGACGCAATGAGCAGTTCTTC. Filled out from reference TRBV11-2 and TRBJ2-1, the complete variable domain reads EAGVAQSPRYKIIEKRQSVAFWCNPISGHATLYWYQQILGQGPKLLIQFQNNGVVDDSQLPKDRFSAERLKGVDSTLKIQPAKLEDSAVYLCASTPGTSGRRRNEQFFGPGTRLTVL.

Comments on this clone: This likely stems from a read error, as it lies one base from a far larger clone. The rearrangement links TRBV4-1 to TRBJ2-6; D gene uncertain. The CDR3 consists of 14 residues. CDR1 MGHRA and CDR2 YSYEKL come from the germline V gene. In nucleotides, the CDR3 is TGCGCCATCAGCCAAGATTCTGGGGCCAACGTCCTGACTTTC. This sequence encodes CAISQDSGANVLTF.

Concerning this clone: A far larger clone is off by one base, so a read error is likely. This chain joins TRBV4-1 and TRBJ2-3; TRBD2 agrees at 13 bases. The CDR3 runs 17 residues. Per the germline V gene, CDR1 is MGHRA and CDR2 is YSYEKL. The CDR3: CAGSQLWTSGSADTQYF. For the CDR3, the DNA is TGCGCCGGCAGCCAATTATGGACTAGCGGGAGCGCAGATACGCAGTATTTT.

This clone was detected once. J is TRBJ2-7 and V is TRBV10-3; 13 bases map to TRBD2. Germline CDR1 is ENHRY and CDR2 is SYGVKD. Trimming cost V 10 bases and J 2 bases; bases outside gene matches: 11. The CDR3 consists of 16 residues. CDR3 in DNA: TGTGCCACCAGGACTAGCGGGAGACCTGGCACCTACGAGCAGTACTTC. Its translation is CATRTSGRPGTYEQYF.

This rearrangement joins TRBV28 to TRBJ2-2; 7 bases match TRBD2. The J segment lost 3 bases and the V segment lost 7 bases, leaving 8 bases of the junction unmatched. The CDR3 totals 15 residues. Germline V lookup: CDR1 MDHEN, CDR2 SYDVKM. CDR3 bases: TGTGCCAGCACTATTGGGGGGAGGGACACCGGGGAGCTGTTTTTT. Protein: CASTIGGRDTGELFF.

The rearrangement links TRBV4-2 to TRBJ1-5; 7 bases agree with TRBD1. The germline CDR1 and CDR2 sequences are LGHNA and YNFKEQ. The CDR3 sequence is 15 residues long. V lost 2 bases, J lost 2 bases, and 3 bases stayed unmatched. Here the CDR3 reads CASSQTGDGNQPQHF. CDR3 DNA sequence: TGTGCCAGCAGCCAAACAGGGGATGGCAATCAGCCCCAGCATTTT.

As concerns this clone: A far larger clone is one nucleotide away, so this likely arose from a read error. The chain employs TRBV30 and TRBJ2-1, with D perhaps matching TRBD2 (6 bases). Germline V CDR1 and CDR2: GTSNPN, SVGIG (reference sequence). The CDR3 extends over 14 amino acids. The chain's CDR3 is CARSGGIPYNEQFF. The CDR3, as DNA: TGTGCCCGGAGTGGGGGGATCCCTTACAATGAGCAGTTCTTC.